These 16 T cell receptor beta chains originate from one sample sequenced in a study of T cell repertoires in cytomegalovirus infection. TCRdb re-analysed the reads in MiXCR, keeping a single row per CDR3 protein. The sample has around 740,000 distinct CDR3 sequences; less than 40% are singletons. Sequenced material: PBMCs. The receptors shown here come from a human donor in good health (CMV status not recorded). Some clones in this sample may be carry-over from other donors' samples.

The chain links TRBV27 to TRBJ2-5; 10 bases are shared with TRBD2. The germline gives CDR1 MNHEY, CDR2 SMNVEV (reference sequence). The CDR3 is 14 residues long. The V gene end was trimmed by 6 bases and the J gene end by 5 bases; junction bases not matched to a gene: 6. The CDR3: CASSELAGIETQYF. The CDR3 DNA reads as TGTGCCAGCAGCGAACTAGCGGGGATCGAGACCCAGTACTTC.

J is TRBJ2-3 and V is TRBV4-2, with 10 bases aligning to TRBD2. Looked up from germline, CDR1 is LGHNA and CDR2 is YNFKEQ. The CDR3 runs to 16 residues. V was pared by 0 bases and J by 4 bases, with 4 bases of the junction left unmatched. The CDR3 is CASSQDLAGAPDTQYF. Here the CDR3 DNA reads TGTGCCAGCAGCCAAGACCTAGCGGGAGCTCCAGATACGCAGTATTTT.

This clonotype occurred many times. This chain joins TRBV12-3 or TRBV12-4 and TRBJ1-2, with D tentatively TRBD1 (5 bases). V lost 6 bases to trimming and J lost 0 bases, with 11 bases between them. The CDR3 contains 14 residues. For the CDR3, the DNA is TGTGCCAGCAGCAAACAGGTGTCTAACTATGGCTACACCTTC. Translating it yields CASSKQVSNYGYTF.

This clonotype was counted between two and nine times. This chain connects TRBV6-1 to TRBJ2-3; D might be TRBD1 (5 bases). This CDR3 has 13 amino acids. Looked up from germline, CDR1 is MNHNS and CDR2 is SASEGT. Trimming shortened V by 6 bases and J by 0 bases, and 7 bases separated the two germline ends. The CDR3 bases are TGTGCCAGCAGGGACATTAGCACAGATACGCAGTATTTT. Its protein product is CASRDISTDTQYF.

This clonotype was detected many times. J is TRBJ2-5 and V is TRBV7-2; 10 nucleotides line up with TRBD2. The CDR3 sequence is 13 residues long. The V gene end was trimmed by 5 bases and the J gene end by 4 bases; junction bases not matched to a gene: 1. Germline V gene data show CDR1 as SGHTA and CDR2 as FQGNSA. The CDR3 nucleotides are TGTGCCAGCAGCCGACTAGCGGGAGAGACCCAGTACTTC. Protein sequence: CASSRLAGETQYF.

This clonotype showed up just a few times. The V call is TRBV28, the J call TRBJ2-5; the D is unclear. This CDR3 contains 14 residues. CDR1 and CDR2 (germline): MDHEN, SYDVKM. Trimming pared 5 bases from V and 4 bases from J, leaving 14 bases between. For the CDR3, the DNA is TGTGCCAGCAGTCGCTCCGGAAGTCGAGAGACCCAGTACTTC. Its protein is CASSRSGSRETQYF.

This chain connects TRBV20-1 to TRBJ1-5; D perhaps matches TRBD1 (5 bases). Germline V gene lookup returns CDR1 DFQATT and CDR2 SNEGSKA (reference sequence). This CDR3 has 12 residues. Trimming left V 4 bases short and J 3 bases short, with 7 bases between. The CDR3 nucleotides read TGCAGTGCTAACAGGTTCAATCAGCCCCAGCATTTT. Its translation: CSANRFNQPQHF.

A few counts support this clonotype. V is TRBV5-1 and J is TRBJ2-2, with no clear D. Germline CDR1 is SGHRS and CDR2 is YFSETQ. The ends were cut back, 4 bases at V and 0 bases at J, with 7 bases in the middle. The CDR3 sequence is 14 residues long. CDR3 loop: CASSHGSNTGELFF. The DNA for the CDR3 is TGCGCCAGCAGCCACGGTTCGAACACCGGGGAGCTGTTTTTT. The whole variable domain, filled in from reference TRBV5-1 and TRBJ2-2, reads KAGVTQTPRYLIKTRGQQVTLSCSPISGHRSVSWYQQTPGQGLQFLFEYFSETQRNKGNFPGRFSGRQFSNSRSEMNVSTLELGDSALYLCASSHGSNTGELFFGEGSRLTVL.

This clonotype has just a few counts. The V call is TRBV12-3 or TRBV12-4, the J call TRBJ1-2; D possibly corresponds to TRBD1 (5 bases). The CDR3 loop spans 14 amino acids. V lost 4 bases and J lost 1, with 10 bases in between. The DNA of the CDR3 is TGTGCCAGCAGTTCCGGAGGGGATAACTATGGCTACACCTTC. This gives the protein CASSSGGDNYGYTF.

This clonotype was found a few times. The chain links TRBV7-2 to TRBJ2-5, with TRBD2 identical over 12 bases. V trimming: 3 bases; J trimming: 4 bases; junction bases outside the gene matches: 3. Germline CDR1 is SGHTA and CDR2 is FQGNSA. The CDR3 has 15 amino acids. CDR3 region: CASSFLAGGLETQYF. CDR3 nucleotides: TGTGCCAGCAGCTTCCTAGCGGGGGGGCTAGAGACCCAGTACTTC.

This clonotype turned up a few times. The V gene is TRBV4-2, the J gene TRBJ2-7; tentative D call: TRBD1 (6 bases). Trimming left V 0 bases short and J 2 bases short, with 11 bases between. The CDR3 consists of 15 residues. In germline, CDR1 is LGHNA, CDR2 YNFKEQ. CDR3 nucleotide sequence: TGTGCCAGCAGCCAAGACGGACAGATCACCTACGAGCAGTACTTC. This encodes CASSQDGQITYEQYF.

The chain is built from TRBV5-8 and TRBJ1-5, with D perhaps TRBD1 (6 bases). The CDR3 is 16 amino acids. Trimming removed 1 base from V and 1 base from J, with 12 bases in between. The germline V gene encodes CDR1 SGHTS and CDR2 YDEGEE. CDR3 nucleotide sequence: TGTGCCAGCAGCTTGTGGACAGTACAGAGCAATCAGCCCCAGCATTTT. Amino acids: CASSLWTVQSNQPQHF.

V gene TRBV6-5 combines with J gene TRBJ2-1; TRBD2 is a possible D gene (6 bases). There are 15 residues in the CDR3. V was cut by 2 bases and J by 6 bases, with 14 bases left in between. The V gene's germline CDR1 is MNHEY and CDR2 SVGAGI. The CDR3, as DNA: TGTGCCAGCAGTTACGTCGGGGGTGGTTTCAATGAGCAGTTCTTC. The encoded protein is CASSYVGGGFNEQFF.

V and J are TRBV5-4 and TRBJ1-3, with D unclear. Germline CDR1 is SGHNT and CDR2 is YYREEE (reference sequence). This CDR3 has 12 residues. V was pared by 3 bases and J by 6 bases, with 7 bases between. The CDR3: CASSSEVNTIYF. CDR3 nucleotides: TGTGCCAGCAGCTCAGAAGTAAACACCATATATTTT.

In its sample, this clonotype was seen a few times. The chain carries TRBV12-5 and TRBJ2-2; a weak D match, TRBD2 (6 bases). V gave up 6 bases and J gave up 4 bases, with 27 bases separating them. Germline V gives CDR1 LGHNT, CDR2 FRNRAP. The CDR3 runs 19 residues. This CDR3 reads CASGPRPPGGLSGTGELFF. In nucleotides, the CDR3 is TGTGCTAGTGGCCCTCGACCCCCTGGGGGACTGTCTGGCACCGGGGAGCTGTTTTTT. The whole variable domain, remainder taken from reference TRBV12-5 and TRBJ2-2, is DARVTQTPRHKVTEMGQEVTMRCQPILGHNTVFWYRQTMMQGLELLAYFRNRAPLDDSGMPKDRFSAEMPDATLATLKIQPSEPRDSAVYFCASGPRPPGGLSGTGELFFGEGSRLTVL.

The sample holds a few counts of this clonotype. This chain joins TRBV6-1 and TRBJ2-7; 11 nucleotides line up with TRBD2. J was trimmed by 4 bases and V by 6 bases; bases with no gene match: 8. The germline V gene has CDR1 MNHNS and CDR2 SASEGT. The CDR3 length is 15 residues. CDR3 coding DNA: TGTGCCAGCAGGTTCCGGGCTAGCGGGAGGTACGAGCAGTACTTC. Encoded protein: CASRFRASGRYEQYF.